The subject of this entry is one T cell receptor (beta chain). This record comes from a study of response to subunit inactivated influenza vaccine. V was trimmed by 7 bases and J by 0 bases, leaving 16 bases between them. Looked up from germline, CDR1 is MDHEN and CDR2 is SYDVKM. This CDR3 comprises 17 residues. TCRdb re-called the RT-PCR reads through MiXCR, storing one row per CDR3 protein. The data show roughly 540,000 distinct CDR3 sequences, approximately 20% seen once. These data are also associated with another study on T cells expressing NK-cell markers. From that report: Template switching by 5'RACE with UMIs generated the TCR beta cDNA. The leading position in the CD3+CD56-NKG2C+ fraction of a few donors also went to these clonotypes.

This chain uses TRBV28 with TRBJ2-6, with D maybe TRBD1 (5 bases). The TCR was taken from a man between 45 and 60 years old who received an inactivated influenza vaccine. Sequenced material: CD4+ T cells sorted from PBMCs, taken about 12 days after vaccination. The CDR3, as DNA: TGTGCCAGCATCACGGCAGGGTCGGACTCTGGGGCCAACGTCCTGACTTTC. This codes for CASITAGSDSGANVLTF. Complete variable domain (other parts from reference TRBV28 and TRBJ2-6): DVKVTQSSRYLVKRTGEKVFLECVQDMDHENMFWYRQDPGLGLRLIYFSYDVKMKEKGDIPEGYSVSREKKERFSLILESASTNQTSMYLCASITAGSDSGANVLTFGAGSRLTVL.